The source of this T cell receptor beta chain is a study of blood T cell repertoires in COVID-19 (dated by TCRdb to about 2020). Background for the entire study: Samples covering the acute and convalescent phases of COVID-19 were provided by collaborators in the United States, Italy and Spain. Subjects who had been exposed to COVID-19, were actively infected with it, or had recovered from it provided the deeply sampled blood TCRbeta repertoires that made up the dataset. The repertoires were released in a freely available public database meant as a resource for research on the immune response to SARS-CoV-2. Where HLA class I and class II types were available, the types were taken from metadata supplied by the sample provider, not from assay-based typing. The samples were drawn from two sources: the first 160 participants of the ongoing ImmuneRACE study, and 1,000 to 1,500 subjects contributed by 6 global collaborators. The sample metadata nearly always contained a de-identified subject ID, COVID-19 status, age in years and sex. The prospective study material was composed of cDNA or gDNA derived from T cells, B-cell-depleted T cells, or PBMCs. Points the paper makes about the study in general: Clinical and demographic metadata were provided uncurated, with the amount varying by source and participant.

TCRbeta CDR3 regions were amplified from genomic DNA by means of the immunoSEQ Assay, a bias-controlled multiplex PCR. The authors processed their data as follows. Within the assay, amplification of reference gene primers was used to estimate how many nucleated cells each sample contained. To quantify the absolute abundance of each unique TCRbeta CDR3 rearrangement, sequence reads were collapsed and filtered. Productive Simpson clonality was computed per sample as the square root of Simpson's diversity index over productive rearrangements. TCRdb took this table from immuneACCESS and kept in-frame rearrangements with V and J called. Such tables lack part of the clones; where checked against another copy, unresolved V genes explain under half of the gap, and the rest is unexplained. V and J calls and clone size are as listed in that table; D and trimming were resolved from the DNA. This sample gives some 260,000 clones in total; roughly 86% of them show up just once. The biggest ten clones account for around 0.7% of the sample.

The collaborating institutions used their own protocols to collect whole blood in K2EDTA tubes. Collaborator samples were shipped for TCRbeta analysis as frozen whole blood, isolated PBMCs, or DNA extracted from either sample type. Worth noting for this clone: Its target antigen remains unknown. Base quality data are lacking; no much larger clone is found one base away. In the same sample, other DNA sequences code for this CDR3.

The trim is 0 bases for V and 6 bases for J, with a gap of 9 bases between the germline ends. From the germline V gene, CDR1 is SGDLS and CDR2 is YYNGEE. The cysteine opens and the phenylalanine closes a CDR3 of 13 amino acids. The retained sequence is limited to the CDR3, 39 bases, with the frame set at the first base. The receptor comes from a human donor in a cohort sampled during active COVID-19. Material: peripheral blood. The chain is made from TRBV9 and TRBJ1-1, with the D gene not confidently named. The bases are TGTGCCAGCAGCGTAGGGCAGTTCGCTGAAGCTTTCTTT. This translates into CASSVGQFAEAFF.